This TCR beta chain was recorded in a study of identical twins. The CDR3 is 15 residues long. Germline V gives CDR1 SGHRS, CDR2 YFSETQ. Trimming shortened V by 9 bases and J by 0 bases, and 16 bases separated the two germline ends. Donors uniformly comprised healthy Caucasians. This clonotype was detected a few times. Each CDR3 protein gets one entry after TCRdb re-called the 5' RACE reads with MiXCR. In the table there are 450,000 to 650,000 distinct CDR3 sequences, 12% to 15% of which are singletons. These same data were also listed under a study on yellow fever vaccine responses in identical twins.

The chain employs TRBV5-1 and TRBJ2-1; D may be TRBD1 (5 bases). The source is a woman aged 18 to 35 in good health. Material for sequencing was CD4+ T cells sorted from blood. CDR3 in amino acids: CAIEGRGHSYNEQFF. The CDR3 coding sequence is TGCGCCATCGAAGGTCGCGGACACTCCTACAATGAGCAGTTCTTC.